This T cell receptor beta chain was captured by sequencing in a study of blood T cell repertoires in COVID-19. Whole-study context: The United States, Italy and Spain were the sources of the acute and convalescent COVID-19 samples.

Per the authors' pipeline: For nucleated cells, counts were estimated from reference gene primer amplification. This table comes from immunoSEQ multiplex PCR, and its TCRdb copy is limited to in-frame clones, with some not included. V and J calls and clone size are those listed in that table; D and trimming were worked out from the DNA. The table includes roughly 380,000 clones, around 91% detected once. The Seattle patients joined while their infection was active and were tracked longitudinally afterward. After removal of 5 bases from V and 3 bases from J, the junction contained 4 bases not matched to a gene. Germline V gives CDR1 SGHRS, CDR2 YFSETQ. CDR3 length: 14 residues.

Sequencing was carried out using peripheral blood. This chain connects TRBV5-1 to TRBJ2-2, with 7 positions matching TRBD1. This TCR derives from a woman in her thirties or forties with COVID-19, enrolled during active disease. CDR3 nucleotides: TGCGCCAGCAGAAGGGACAGCGACACCGGGGAGCTGTTTTTT. Translating gives CASRRDSDTGELFF.